The rows below give T cell receptor beta chains drawn from one sample of a study of post-analysis software for immune sequencing data. TCRdb re-derived calls from the PCR reads in MiXCR, one entry per CDR3 protein. The repertoire consists of 740,000 or so distinct CDR3 sequences, with about 57% occurring once and the leading ten covering around 4.5%. Sample: blood. The source is a girl aged 5-17 years with multiple sclerosis. Each CDR3 is given with its conserved first and last residue. The D gene is left open where the match is weak. A clone size is listed for some rows: how often the clone was seen (once, few, many), or a class if it is expanded.

V gene: TRBV10-3; D gene: .; J gene: TRBJ2-5; clone size: .; CDR3 DNA: TGTGCCATCAGCAAGTCTACAGGGAAAGAGACCCAGTACTTC; CDR3 protein: CAISKSTGKETQYF
V gene: TRBV2; D gene: TRBD2; J gene: TRBJ2-5; clone size: once; CDR3 DNA: TGTGCCAGCAGGGCCCGGGCTGCGGGAGATGAGCAGTACTTC; CDR3 protein: CASRARAAGDEQYF
V gene: TRBV6-5; D gene: TRBD1; J gene: TRBJ2-3; clone size: .; CDR3 DNA: TGTGCCAGCAGACGGGGAACAGGGGCCTACACAGATACGCAGTATTTT; CDR3 protein: CASRRGTGAYTDTQYF
V gene: TRBV5-6; D gene: .; J gene: TRBJ2-7; clone size: .; CDR3 DNA: TGTGCCAGCAGCCCCCGGAGGTCCTACGAGCAGTACTTC; CDR3 protein: CASSPRRSYEQYF
V gene: TRBV20-1; D gene: .; J gene: TRBJ1-1; clone size: .; CDR3 DNA: TGCAGTGCTAAGTCTGGTCCAGGGATGGCCGACACTGAAGCTTTCTTT; CDR3 protein: CSAKSGPGMADTEAFF
V gene: TRBV5-1; D gene: .; J gene: TRBJ2-7; clone size: many; CDR3 DNA: TGTGCCAGCAGTGAAGCGTACGAGCAGTACTTC; CDR3 protein: CASSEAYEQYF
V gene: TRBV10-3; D gene: .; J gene: TRBJ2-1; clone size: .; CDR3 DNA: TGTGCCATCAACGGTGCCGGGGGGCCTACTTATGCCTACAATGAGCAGTTCTTC; CDR3 protein: CAINGAGGPTYAYNEQFF
V gene: TRBV19; D gene: .; J gene: TRBJ1-5; clone size: .; CDR3 DNA: TGTGCCAGTAGTAGCGGGACCCCAGAAGGAATTCAGCCCCAGCATTTT; CDR3 protein: CASSSGTPEGIQPQHF
V gene: TRBV5-6; D gene: .; J gene: TRBJ2-5; clone size: .; CDR3 DNA: TGTGCCAGCAGCTTCCGGGGGAGGCAACAGACCCAGTACTTC; CDR3 protein: CASSFRGRQQTQYF
V gene: TRBV7-9; D gene: .; J gene: TRBJ1-2; clone size: .; CDR3 DNA: TGTGCCAGCAGCTCGCCGTGGGGCTACACCTTC; CDR3 protein: CASSSPWGYTF
V gene: TRBV7-2; D gene: .; J gene: TRBJ1-2; clone size: .; CDR3 DNA: TGTGCCAGCAGCTTAGGGCTCCTCTATGGCTACACCTTC; CDR3 protein: CASSLGLLYGYTF
V gene: TRBV14; D gene: .; J gene: TRBJ2-5; clone size: few; CDR3 DNA: TGTGCCAGCAGCAGCCCCGCTAGTAAAGAGACCCAGTACTTC; CDR3 protein: CASSSPASKETQYF
V gene: TRBV12-5; D gene: TRBD2; J gene: TRBJ2-1; clone size: .; CDR3 DNA: TGTGCTAGTGGTTTAGCGGGGGAGAACAATGAGCAGTTCTTC; CDR3 protein: CASGLAGENNEQFF
V gene: TRBV12-3/TRBV12-4; D gene: .; J gene: TRBJ2-5; clone size: .; CDR3 DNA: .; CDR3 protein: CASILGRGPQETQYF
V gene: TRBV12-3/TRBV12-4; D gene: TRBD2; J gene: TRBJ2-7; clone size: few; CDR3 DNA: TGTGCCAGCAGTTTAGGGCTAGCGGTAAACACCTACGAGCAGTACTTC; CDR3 protein: CASSLGLAVNTYEQYF
V gene: TRBV20-1; D gene: TRBD1; J gene: TRBJ2-7; clone size: few; CDR3 DNA: TGCAGTGCTCCGGGACAGGGTCCCTACGAGCAGTACTTC; CDR3 protein: CSAPGQGPYEQYF
V gene: TRBV20-1; D gene: .; J gene: TRBJ1-1; clone size: .; CDR3 DNA: TGCAGTGCCAGGTCGCTGAACACTGAAGCTTTCTTT; CDR3 protein: CSARSLNTEAFF
V gene: TRBV12-5; D gene: .; J gene: TRBJ2-7; clone size: .; CDR3 DNA: TGTGCTAGTGGTTTGGGTCGATACGAGCAGTACTTC; CDR3 protein: CASGLGRYEQYF
V gene: TRBV7-8; D gene: .; J gene: TRBJ2-7; clone size: .; CDR3 DNA: TGTGCCAGCAGCTTCGGACCGAACTACGAGCAGTACTTC; CDR3 protein: CASSFGPNYEQYF
V gene: TRBV5-1; D gene: .; J gene: TRBJ2-4; clone size: few; CDR3 DNA: TGCGCCAGCAGCTTGGAGCAAGGGTGGGGAGCCAAAAACATTCAGTACTTC; CDR3 protein: CASSLEQGWGAKNIQYF
V gene: TRBV7-9; D gene: .; J gene: TRBJ1-5; clone size: .; CDR3 DNA: TGTACCAGCAGCTTGGGGAGTTCCCAGCCCCAGCATTTT; CDR3 protein: CTSSLGSSQPQHF
V gene: TRBV20-1; D gene: TRBD2; J gene: TRBJ2-1; clone size: .; CDR3 DNA: TGCAGTGCTAGAGATCTTCAAGCGGGAGGGCCCAATGAGCAGTTCTTC; CDR3 protein: CSARDLQAGGPNEQFF
V gene: TRBV5-1; D gene: .; J gene: TRBJ2-5; clone size: few; CDR3 DNA: TGCGCCAGCAGCTCACAGGGCCCAGAGACCCAGTACTTC; CDR3 protein: CASSSQGPETQYF
V gene: TRBV29-1; D gene: TRBD2; J gene: TRBJ2-5; clone size: .; CDR3 DNA: TGCAGCCTCCTTATGGCGGGGGTTGAAGAGACCCAGTACTTC; CDR3 protein: CSLLMAGVEETQYF
V gene: TRBV20-1; D gene: .; J gene: TRBJ2-1; clone size: .; CDR3 DNA: TGCAGTGCTACGGACCTTGAGCAGTTCTTC; CDR3 protein: CSATDLEQFF
V gene: TRBV7-9; D gene: TRBD1; J gene: TRBJ2-5; clone size: .; CDR3 DNA: TGTGCCAGCAGCTTAGGGACAGGGAGCAGCGGGACCCAGTACTTC; CDR3 protein: CASSLGTGSSGTQYF
V gene: TRBV2; D gene: .; J gene: TRBJ2-3; clone size: .; CDR3 DNA: TGTGCCAGTCAGGGAATTAGCACAGATACGCAGTATTTT; CDR3 protein: CASQGISTDTQYF
V gene: TRBV9; D gene: .; J gene: TRBJ2-7; clone size: few; CDR3 DNA: TGTGCCAGCCCTAGACCTTTTGAATACGAGCAGTACTTC; CDR3 protein: CASPRPFEYEQYF
V gene: TRBV6-1; D gene: TRBD1; J gene: TRBJ2-1; clone size: .; CDR3 DNA: TGTGCCAGCAGGATCCCCCTACGGACAGGGGGGTTCTTC; CDR3 protein: CASRIPLRTGGFF
V gene: TRBV9; D gene: .; J gene: TRBJ1-2; clone size: few; CDR3 DNA: TGTGCCAGCAGCGTAGGTGGCACTGGAACTGGCTACACCTTC; CDR3 protein: CASSVGGTGTGYTF
V gene: TRBV20-1; D gene: .; J gene: TRBJ2-3; clone size: many; CDR3 DNA: TGCAGTGCTGCTGCCACGAACAGCACAGATACGCAGTATTTT; CDR3 protein: CSAAATNSTDTQYF
V gene: TRBV4-1; D gene: .; J gene: TRBJ2-7; clone size: .; CDR3 DNA: TGCGCCAGCAGCCAAGTATTAGCGGCCTACGAGCAGTACTTC; CDR3 protein: CASSQVLAAYEQYF
V gene: TRBV27; D gene: TRBD1; J gene: TRBJ2-7; clone size: .; CDR3 DNA: TGTGCCAGCAGTTCGGGACAGGGCGGGATAACCAACTACGAGCAGTACTTC; CDR3 protein: CASSSGQGGITNYEQYF
V gene: TRBV6-2/TRBV6-3; D gene: .; J gene: TRBJ2-7; clone size: few; CDR3 DNA: TGTGCCAGCAGTATGGTCGTATACGAGCAGTACTTC; CDR3 protein: CASSMVVYEQYF
V gene: TRBV12-3/TRBV12-4; D gene: TRBD2; J gene: TRBJ2-3; clone size: .; CDR3 DNA: TGTGCCAGCAGGGAAAGACTAGCGGTGAGCACAGATACGCAGTATTTT; CDR3 protein: CASRERLAVSTDTQYF
V gene: TRBV12-3/TRBV12-4; D gene: TRBD2; J gene: TRBJ2-7; clone size: .; CDR3 DNA: TGTGCCAGCAGATCTAGCGGGGGGGCCAGGGGCAATGAGCAGTACTTC; CDR3 protein: CASRSSGGARGNEQYF
V gene: TRBV12-5; D gene: .; J gene: TRBJ2-5; clone size: .; CDR3 DNA: TGTGCTAGTGGTTTACAGGCGGTATACCAAGAGACCCAGTACTTC; CDR3 protein: CASGLQAVYQETQYF
V gene: TRBV4-1; D gene: .; J gene: TRBJ2-1; clone size: .; CDR3 DNA: TGCGCCAGCAGCCAAGATCCAGGGGAAACCTACAATGAGCAGTTCTTC; CDR3 protein: CASSQDPGETYNEQFF
V gene: TRBV11-2; D gene: .; J gene: TRBJ2-4; clone size: .; CDR3 DNA: TGTGCCAGCAGCTTATTAGGGGCTATTCAGTACTTC; CDR3 protein: CASSLLGAIQYF
V gene: TRBV6-5; D gene: .; J gene: TRBJ2-1; clone size: once; CDR3 DNA: TGTGCCAGCAGTTTAGGACTCCAACCTTACAATGAGCAGTTCTTC; CDR3 protein: CASSLGLQPYNEQFF
V gene: TRBV20-1; D gene: .; J gene: TRBJ2-4; clone size: .; CDR3 DNA: TGCAGTGCTAGACCCCAAAACATTCAGTACTTC; CDR3 protein: CSARPQNIQYF
V gene: TRBV18; D gene: TRBD1; J gene: TRBJ2-5; clone size: .; CDR3 DNA: TGTGCCAGCTCACTGCAACAGGGGGCTATCCAAGAGACCCAGTACTTC; CDR3 protein: CASSLQQGAIQETQYF
V gene: TRBV29-1; D gene: .; J gene: TRBJ2-7; clone size: .; CDR3 DNA: TGCAGCGTTGAACTTCCTAGAGCCTACGAGCAGTACTTC; CDR3 protein: CSVELPRAYEQYF
V gene: TRBV29-1; D gene: TRBD2; J gene: TRBJ2-3; clone size: few; CDR3 DNA: TGCAGCGTTGACTCCCTAGCGGCCACAGATACGCAGTATTTT; CDR3 protein: CSVDSLAATDTQYF
V gene: TRBV29-1; D gene: .; J gene: TRBJ2-5; clone size: few; CDR3 DNA: TGCAGCGTCCCCCCCGGGAACCAAGGGACCCAGTACTTC; CDR3 protein: CSVPPGNQGTQYF
V gene: TRBV30; D gene: .; J gene: TRBJ1-4; clone size: .; CDR3 DNA: TGTGCCTGGAGGGCCGGGACGGCTGCAACTAATGAAAAACTGTTTTTT; CDR3 protein: CAWRAGTAATNEKLFF
V gene: TRBV7-9; D gene: .; J gene: TRBJ2-3; clone size: .; CDR3 DNA: TGTGCCAGCAGCTCCCCCCCCGTGGATACGCAGTATTTT; CDR3 protein: CASSSPPVDTQYF
V gene: TRBV12-5; D gene: .; J gene: TRBJ2-3; clone size: .; CDR3 DNA: TGTGCTAGTGGTTTGTATCCCGGGGGCAGAGATACGCAGTATTTT; CDR3 protein: CASGLYPGGRDTQYF
V gene: TRBV29-1; D gene: .; J gene: TRBJ1-2; clone size: .; CDR3 DNA: TGCAGCGTTGTAGGGGAAGGGGCTGGCTACACCTTC; CDR3 protein: CSVVGEGAGYTF
V gene: TRBV7-3; D gene: TRBD2; J gene: TRBJ2-1; clone size: .; CDR3 DNA: TGTGCCAGCAGCTTAAGGGCCGGGAGGACCTATTCTCGGTTCTTC; CDR3 protein: CASSLRAGRTYSRFF
V gene: TRBV7-9; D gene: .; J gene: TRBJ2-2; clone size: .; CDR3 DNA: TGTGCCAGCAGCCCCAGGGACACCGGGGAGCTGTTTTTT; CDR3 protein: CASSPRDTGELFF
V gene: TRBV18; D gene: .; J gene: TRBJ1-5; clone size: .; CDR3 DNA: TGTGCCAGCTCACCCCGGGAGGATCAGCCCCAGCATTTT; CDR3 protein: CASSPREDQPQHF
V gene: TRBV7-9; D gene: .; J gene: TRBJ2-2; clone size: few; CDR3 DNA: TGTGCCAGCAAAATTAAACAGGGAGGCACCGGGGAGCTGTTTTTT; CDR3 protein: CASKIKQGGTGELFF
V gene: TRBV5-1; D gene: .; J gene: TRBJ1-4; clone size: .; CDR3 DNA: TGCGCCAGCAGAGACTCGGACAGCCTTTCCGAAAAACTGTTTTTT; CDR3 protein: CASRDSDSLSEKLFF
V gene: TRBV10-3; D gene: .; J gene: TRBJ1-5; clone size: .; CDR3 DNA: TGTGCCATCAGTGTGCGGGGGGATCAGCCCCAGCATTTT; CDR3 protein: CAISVRGDQPQHF
V gene: TRBV29-1; D gene: TRBD1; J gene: TRBJ2-7; clone size: .; CDR3 DNA: TGCAGCGTGGGGCCGGGACAGGTCCACGAGCAGTACTTC; CDR3 protein: CSVGPGQVHEQYF
V gene: TRBV4-2; D gene: TRBD1; J gene: TRBJ2-5; clone size: .; CDR3 DNA: TGTGCCAGCAGCCCCTCAGGGGGAGAAGAGACCCAGTACTTC; CDR3 protein: CASSPSGGEETQYF
V gene: TRBV29-1; D gene: .; J gene: TRBJ2-1; clone size: .; CDR3 DNA: TGCAGCGCCCAAGAAGGGGGCAATGAGCAGTTCTTC; CDR3 protein: CSAQEGGNEQFF
V gene: TRBV5-1; D gene: TRBD2; J gene: TRBJ2-1; clone size: .; CDR3 DNA: TGCGCCAGCAGCATCTTAGCGGGGGGGAACTACAATGAGCAGTTCTTC; CDR3 protein: CASSILAGGNYNEQFF
V gene: TRBV6-5; D gene: .; J gene: TRBJ2-6; clone size: .; CDR3 DNA: TGTGCCACCAATACGGGGGCTGGGGCCAACGTCCTGACTTTC; CDR3 protein: CATNTGAGANVLTF